The rows below give T cell receptor beta chains drawn from one sample of a study of blood T cell repertoires in COVID-19. Profiling relied on immunoSEQ multiplex PCR, and the TCRdb table lists in-frame clones only, not all of them. The data show under 250,000 clones, under 90% seen once. The specimen was peripheral blood. The receptor source for this set is a woman aged 55-69 years who had recovered from COVID-19. Both conserved end residues are part of each CDR3. D genes are given only for firm matches. Some rows have no size entry. The others give once, few or many, or a class for an expanded clone.

j_call | d_call | v_call | clone_size | cdr3_nt | cdr3_aa
TRBJ2-5 | NA | TRBV19 | NA | TGTGCCAGTAAAGGATTTTACAGTCAAGAGACCCAGTACTTC | CASKGFYSQETQYF
TRBJ1-1 | NA | TRBV10-3 | NA | TGTGCCATCAGTGAAGAGTGGAACACTGAAGCTTTCTTT | CAISEEWNTEAFF
TRBJ1-4 | TRBD1 | TRBV2 | NA | TGTGCCAGCAATATTGACAGGGATGAAAAACTGTTTTTT | CASNIDRDEKLFF
TRBJ2-6 | NA | TRBV7-3 | NA | TGTGCCAGCAGCTTAACTGCTCCTGGGGCCACCGGGGCCAACGTCCTGACTTTC | CASSLTAPGATGANVLTF
TRBJ2-5 | NA | TRBV30 | NA | TGTGCCTGGAGTAGGGACAATCAAGAGACCCAGTACTTC | CAWSRDNQETQYF
TRBJ2-1 | TRBD2 | TRBV7-9 | NA | TGTGCCAGCAGGTCTTACGGACTAGCGGGGCCAGTGGCCTACAATGAGCAGTTCTTC | CASRSYGLAGPVAYNEQFF
TRBJ2-5 | NA | TRBV7-9 | NA | TGTGCCAGCAGTCACAGTGAGAGTTTTGAGACCCAGTACTTC | CASSHSESFETQYF
TRBJ1-6 | NA | TRBV18 | NA | TGTGCCAGCTCACCAAACTCGGATTCACCCCTCCACTTT | CASSPNSDSPLHF
TRBJ2-4 | NA | TRBV5-4 | once | TGTGCCAGCAGCTTATGGGGACTAGCCAAAAACATTCAGTACTTC | CASSLWGLAKNIQYF
TRBJ2-2 | NA | TRBV12-3/TRBV12-4 | NA | TGTGCCAGCAGTTTATCGATAGTGGAGCTGTTTTTT | CASSLSIVELFF
TRBJ2-7 | NA | TRBV9 | NA | TGTGCCAGCAGCGTAGCCAGGGCAGGCGAGCAGTACTTC | CASSVARAGEQYF
TRBJ2-3 | TRBD2 | TRBV10-3 | NA | TGTGCCATCAGTGGGGCACTAGCGGGGTTTAGCACTGATACGCAGTATTTT | CAISGALAGFSTDTQYF
TRBJ2-7 | NA | TRBV7-6 | NA | TGTGCCAGCAGCCATAATGGAGGATTTCCGTCCTACGAGCAGTACTTC | CASSHNGGFPSYEQYF
TRBJ2-7 | TRBD1 | TRBV7-2 | once | TGTGCCAGCAGCTCCGGGACAGGCGTTACCTACGAGCAGTACTTC | CASSSGTGVTYEQYF
TRBJ1-3 | NA | TRBV7-2 | NA | TGTGCCAGCAGCTTAGCGGCGGGATACACCATATATTTT | CASSLAAGYTIYF
TRBJ2-7 | TRBD1 | TRBV24-1 | NA | TGTGCCACCAGTGGGCAGGGGGCCTACGAGCAGTACTTC | CATSGQGAYEQYF
TRBJ1-1 | NA | TRBV11-3 | few | TGTGCCAGCAGCCGGGGGGGACAGAACACTGAAGCTTTCTTT | CASSRGGQNTEAFF
TRBJ2-3 | NA | TRBV6-5 | NA | TGTGCCAGCAGTCAGACAGGTGCCACTTCAGATACGCAGTATTTT | CASSQTGATSDTQYF
TRBJ1-2 | NA | TRBV6-5 | NA | TGTGCCAGCAGTAGAGACACCGACGGCTACACCTTC | CASSRDTDGYTF
TRBJ1-2 | TRBD1 | TRBV5-1 | NA | TGCGCCAGCAGCTTTACAGGGGCCGCTAACTATGGCTACACCTTC | CASSFTGAANYGYTF
TRBJ1-3 | TRBD1 | TRBV6-5 | once | TGTGCCAGCAGTTACTGGACAGGGGCGTCCGGAAACACCATATATTTT | CASSYWTGASGNTIYF
TRBJ1-6 | NA | TRBV6-5 | once | TGTGCCAGCAGTCCCCGGGTCCGTAATTCACCCCTCCACTTT | CASSPRVRNSPLHF
TRBJ2-6 | NA | TRBV18 | NA | TGTGCCAGCTCACCAATAGGGAGCTCTGGGGCCAACGTCCTGACTTTC | CASSPIGSSGANVLTF
TRBJ1-6 | NA | TRBV5-4 | NA | TGTGCCAGCAGCTTCAGTCAGGGTAATTCACCCCTCCACTTT | CASSFSQGNSPLHF
TRBJ1-1 | TRBD1 | TRBV2 | NA | TGTGCCAGCAGTGATGGGTTTTGGAGGGACAGTAACACTGAAGCTTTCTTT | CASSDGFWRDSNTEAFF
TRBJ1-2 | NA | TRBV5-5 | few | TGTGCCAGCAGCTGGCGGATTGGTTGGAGGGAAAACTATGGCTACACCTTC | CASSWRIGWRENYGYTF
TRBJ1-4 | NA | TRBV7-9 | NA | TGTGCCAGCAGCTCGAAAGTCAGGCCTGAAAAACTGTTTTTT | CASSSKVRPEKLFF
TRBJ2-5 | NA | TRBV14 | NA | TGTGCCAGCAGCCGCCGGACAGAGGAGTGGGAGACCCAGTACTTC | CASSRRTEEWETQYF
TRBJ2-7 | NA | TRBV3-1/TRBV3-2 | NA | TGTGCCAGCAGCCAAGATATATCGGGTTTCGAGCAGTACTTC | CASSQDISGFEQYF
TRBJ1-5 | NA | TRBV7-2 | NA | TGTGCCAGCAGCTTACAGGGTCAGCCCCAGCATTTT | CASSLQGQPQHF
TRBJ2-1 | TRBD2 | TRBV30 | NA | TGTGCCTGGAGTGGAGCAAGGGGTAGCGGGGGTAATGAGCAGTTCTTC | CAWSGARGSGGNEQFF
TRBJ2-5 | TRBD2 | TRBV19 | NA | TGTGCCAGTAGCCAACTAGCGGGGGGGAGAGAGACCCAGTACTTC | CASSQLAGGRETQYF
TRBJ2-5 | TRBD2 | TRBV5-4 | NA | TGTGCCAGCAGCTTGGGACTAGCGGGGGGGCTTCTGGAGACCCAGTACTTC | CASSLGLAGGLLETQYF
TRBJ2-5 | TRBD2 | TRBV6-2/TRBV6-3 | NA | TGTGCCAGCAGTTCCCAGCTAGCGGACCAAGAGACCCAGTACTTC | CASSSQLADQETQYF
TRBJ1-1 | NA | TRBV5-1 | NA | TGCGCCAGCAGCTTGGCCCCGGGACTGAAAATCAAAATTGAAGCTTTCTTT | CASSLAPGLKIKIEAFF
TRBJ2-5 | TRBD2 | TRBV6-5 | few | TGTGCCAGCAGTAAGACTAGCGGGGGAAAAGAGACCCAGTACTTC | CASSKTSGGKETQYF
TRBJ1-2 | NA | TRBV11-2 | NA | TGTGCCAGCAGCTTAGCGGGAGGGCTAAACTATGGCTACACCTTC | CASSLAGGLNYGYTF
TRBJ2-1 | TRBD1 | TRBV3-1/TRBV3-2 | NA | TGTGCCAGCAGCCAAGATCAGGGGGACCGGCCGAAGTTCTTC | CASSQDQGDRPKFF
TRBJ2-3 | TRBD2 | TRBV9 | NA | TGTGCCAGCAGCGTAGTAATAGCGGGGGGCCGCGATACGCAGTATTTT | CASSVVIAGGRDTQYF
TRBJ2-3 | NA | TRBV15 | NA | TGTGCCACCAGCACCCTGGTAGGGGCAAGCACAGATACGCAGTATTTT | CATSTLVGASTDTQYF